These 20 T cell receptor beta chains were all obtained from the same sample, sequenced in a study of Graves' ophthalmopathy and Graves' hyperthyroidism. Researchers took RNA transcripts and amplified TCR beta CDR3 regions from them. HTBI primers served in a first-round RT-PCR, which a second-round multiplex PCR followed. TCRdb redid the calling of the multiplex PCR reads with MiXCR, one entry per CDR3 protein. The data show 340,000 or so distinct CDR3 sequences, around a sixth seen once. Sequenced sample: peripheral blood. These receptors all stem from an adult man with Graves' ophthalmopathy.

This clonotype was seen at least ten times. This chain links TRBV7-9 with TRBJ2-5; perhaps TRBD2 as D (6 bases). The ends were cut back, 5 bases at V and 1 base at J, with 11 bases in the middle. CDR1 is SEHNR, CDR2 FQNEAQ, per germline (reference sequence). The CDR3 is 14 amino acids. CDR3 nucleotide sequence: TGTGCCAGCAGCGACGGGACTCTCCAAGAGACCCAGTACTTC. It is translated as CASSDGTLQETQYF.

Many counts were recorded for this clonotype. A read error may account for a junction end that differs from germline. The rearrangement links TRBV6-1 to TRBJ1-5, with D perhaps matching TRBD1 (5 bases). This CDR3 comprises 14 residues. The germline V gene has CDR1 MNHNS and CDR2 SASEGT. Here the CDR3 DNA reads TGTGCCAACAGTGTCAGACAGACCAATCAGCCCCAGCATTTT. Its translation: CANSVRQTNQPQHF.

There are many counts of this clonotype. This rearrangement joins TRBV7-8 to TRBJ2-7; the D is unclear. In germline, CDR1 is SGHVS, CDR2 FQNEAQ. There are 14 residues in the CDR3. Trimming shortened V by 4 bases and J by 2 bases, and 12 bases separated the two germline ends. The DNA for the CDR3 is TGTGCCAGCAGCTCGTCGACCGGAACCTACGAGCAGTACTTC. Its protein is CASSSSTGTYEQYF.

This clonotype was seen at least ten times. The J gene is TRBJ1-2, the V gene TRBV3-1, with TRBD1 matching 7 bases. The CDR3 has 17 residues. V dropped 2 bases and J dropped 1; count of bases not matched to a gene: 10. Germline V CDR1 and CDR2: LGHDT, YNNKEL (reference sequence). CDR3 bases: TGTGCCAGCAGCCAATCTGGGACAGTGTCCCTTAACTATGGCTACACCTTC. Encoded protein: CASSQSGTVSLNYGYTF.

Ten or more counts support this clonotype. The V and J genes are TRBV20-1 and TRBJ1-2; D may be TRBD1 (5 bases). Trimming stripped 5 bases from V and 0 bases from J, with 13 bases between. Germline assignment: CDR1 DFQATT and CDR2 SNEGSKA (reference sequence). CDR3 length: 14 amino acids. The CDR3 protein is CSAGGVLSNYGYTF. For the CDR3, the DNA is TGCAGTGCTGGGGGTGTCCTATCTAACTATGGCTACACCTTC.

There are many counts of this clonotype. The chain links TRBV15 to TRBJ1-5, with 9 bases that match TRBD1. The CDR3 has 18 residues. The ends lost 0 bases at V and 5 bases at J; junction bases unmatched: 11. CDR1 and CDR2 from the germline V gene are LNHNV and YYDKDF (reference sequence). The CDR3 sequence: CATSREIISTGGDQPQHF. In nucleotides, the CDR3 is TGTGCCACCAGCAGAGAGATTATTTCGACAGGGGGGGATCAGCCCCAGCATTTT.

This clonotype is medium-sized. The rearrangement uses TRBV6-5 and TRBJ1-1; D possibly corresponds to TRBD1 (6 bases). The germline gives CDR1 MNHEY, CDR2 SVGAGI. V lost 6 bases and J 4 bases, leaving 24 bases between the germline ends. This CDR3 is built from 17 residues. The CDR3 reads CASSHFGGAMRSTEAFF. CDR3 DNA: TGTGCCAGCAGCCACTTCGGGGGCGCGATGAGGAGCACTGAAGCTTTCTTT.

This clonotype has a count of ten or more. This chain connects TRBV11-2 to TRBJ1-2, with TRBD1 as a possible D gene (5 bases). The CDR3 loop spans 16 amino acids. Germline V gene data show CDR1 as SGHAT and CDR2 as FQNNGV. Deletions cut 0 bases from V and 2 bases from J, with 13 bases between. The DNA for the CDR3 is TGTGCCAGCAGCTTAGAGGGTTCGACAGCCAACTATGGCTACACCTTC. Protein: CASSLEGSTANYGYTF. The entire variable domain, with the rest obtained from reference TRBV11-2 and TRBJ1-2, is as follows: EAGVAQSPRYKIIEKRQSVAFWCNPISGHATLYWYQQILGQGPKLLIQFQNNGVVDDSQLPKDRFSAERLKGVDSTLKIQPAKLEDSAVYLCASSLEGSTANYGYTFGSGTRLTVV.

This clonotype has ten or more counts. The J gene is TRBJ1-1, the V gene TRBV12-3 or TRBV12-4; D is ambiguous. V was trimmed by 6 bases and J by 4 bases, leaving 18 bases between them. The CDR3 has 15 amino acids. The chain's CDR3 is CASRETGNMGTEAFF. For the CDR3, the DNA is TGTGCCAGCAGGGAAACCGGTAACATGGGCACTGAAGCTTTCTTT.

The rearrangement links TRBV28 to TRBJ1-5, with TRBD1 as a possible D gene (5 bases). The V end lost 6 bases, the J end lost 3 bases, and 15 bases lay between the germline ends. The CDR3 loop spans 15 amino acids. Looked up from germline, CDR1 is MDHEN and CDR2 is SYDVKM. The DNA of the CDR3 is TGTGCCAGCAGACCCGCCCGACAGATCAATCAGCCCCAGCATTTT. Translation: CASRPARQINQPQHF. Full variable domain (remainder filled in from reference TRBV28 and TRBJ1-5): DVKVTQSSRYLVKRTGEKVFLECVQDMDHENMFWYRQDPGLGLRLIYFSYDVKMKEKGDIPEGYSVSREKKERFSLILESASTNQTSMYLCASRPARQINQPQHFGDGTRLSIL.

This clonotype has just a few counts. The chain employs TRBV6-5 and TRBJ2-1; D is unresolved. Deletions cut 2 bases from V and 3 bases from J, with 8 bases between. CDR1 and CDR2 from the germline V gene are MNHEY and SVGAGI. This CDR3 comprises 14 residues. The DNA for the CDR3 is TGTGCCAGCAGTTACAGGCGAGACTACAATGAGCAGTTCTTC. Protein sequence: CASSYRRDYNEQFF.

The table lists this clonotype with many counts. The V and J genes are TRBV20-1 and TRBJ1-1, with no clear D. The CDR3 is 13 residues long. Germline loops: CDR1 DFQATT, CDR2 SNEGSKA (reference sequence). V was pared by 2 bases and J by 4 bases, with 11 bases between. The CDR3 sequence: CSARLGWTTEAFF. CDR3 nucleotide sequence: TGCAGTGCTAGACTCGGGTGGACCACTGAAGCTTTCTTT.

This clonotype was seen many times. The chain has TRBV2 and TRBJ1-5; 7 nucleotides match TRBD1. V was pared by 8 bases and J by 9 bases, with 10 bases of the junction left unmatched. The CDR3 contains 13 residues. Germline V gene data show CDR1 as SNHLY and CDR2 as FYNNEI. CDR3 sequence (DNA): TGTGCCAGCCGAGGACAGGCGGCCGGGCCCCAGCATTTT. This encodes CASRGQAAGPQHF.

This clonotype was counted at least ten times. The rearrangement uses TRBV6-1 and TRBJ2-6; D is unclear. The CDR3 covers 13 residues. CDR1 is MNHNS and CDR2 is SASEGT in the germline V gene. V dropped 2 bases and J dropped 2 bases, with 1 base sitting between them. CDR3: CASSEPGANVLTF. The CDR3 bases are TGTGCCAGCAGTGAACCTGGGGCCAACGTCCTGACTTTC.

This clonotype was observed once. The chain has TRBV5-1 and TRBJ2-7; the match to TRBD2 covers 7 bases. The CDR3 extends over 14 amino acids. Germline V gives CDR1 SGHRS, CDR2 YFSETQ. The J segment lost 6 bases and the V segment lost 0 bases, leaving 6 bases of the junction unmatched. The CDR3 DNA is TGCGCCAGCAGCTTGGGTTCTAGCGGAGGCGAGCAGTACTTC. It yields the protein CASSLGSSGGEQYF.

The chain recombines TRBV2 with TRBJ2-5, with 10 bases that match TRBD1. The V gene end was trimmed by 6 bases and the J gene end by 4 bases; junction bases not matched to a gene: 2. Germline assignment: CDR1 SNHLY and CDR2 FYNNEI. The CDR3 runs to 13 residues. The CDR3 region has the DNA TGTGCCAGCAGGACAGGGGGCCTAGAGACCCAGTACTTC. Protein product: CASRTGGLETQYF.

In this sample, this clonotype turned up many times. Its ends do not fully match the called genes, so a read error is possible. The chain combines TRBV20-1 with TRBJ2-7; D call uncertain. The CDR3 extends over 13 amino acids. Germline assignment: CDR1 DFQATT and CDR2 SNEGSKA (reference sequence). The CDR3 DNA reads TGCAGTGCTACCGGGCCCCCTACCCGAGCGCAGGACTTC. Encoded protein: CSATGPPTRAQDF.

Worth noting for this clonotype: A much larger clone sits a single nucleotide away, making a read error possible. This chain joins TRBV19 and TRBJ2-7; the match to TRBD2 covers 14 bases. CDR3 length: 16 amino acids. From germline, CDR1 is LNHDA and CDR2 SQIVND (reference sequence). CDR3 residues: CATSTPGTSGSHEQYF. CDR3 coding DNA: TGTGCCACTAGTACTCCCGGGACTAGCGGGAGTCACGAGCAGTACTTC.

This clonotype occurred many times. The chain joins TRBV4-1 to TRBJ2-7; TRBD2 might be the D (6 bases). CDR3 size: 13 residues. The germline gives CDR1 MGHRA, CDR2 YSYEKL. Trimming took 3 bases from V and 2 from J, leaving 8 bases between them. The CDR3 nucleotides read TGCGCCAGCAGCCAGTGGGAGGCCTACGAGCAGTACTTC. It specifies CASSQWEAYEQYF.

This clonotype was found many times. V gene TRBV2 combines with J gene TRBJ1-1; 7 positions agree with TRBD1. There are 14 residues in the CDR3. The V gene's germline CDR1 is SNHLY and CDR2 FYNNEI. The V gene end was trimmed by 4 bases and the J gene end by 3 bases; junction bases not matched to a gene: 5. As DNA, the CDR3 is TGTGCCAGCAGTGTCGACAGGGCGGACACTGAAGCTTTCTTT. Translated: CASSVDRADTEAFF.